One and the same sample provided the 26 T cell receptor beta chains below, sequenced in a study of human T cells and chemical hapten exposure. TCRdb analysed the RACE reads with MiXCR anew, one entry per CDR3 protein. The sample contains fewer than 300,000 distinct CDR3 sequences, approximately 7.5% of which appear only once. Documented time point: pre-sensitization, week 0. Specified treatment: therapeutic diphenylcyclopropenone sensitization with weekly scalp DPC. The sequencing here drew on whole blood, taken in connection with sensitization to the hapten diphenylcyclopropenone (DPC). The source is a man aged 18 to 29 with alopecia areata. Some clones in this sample may be carry-over from other donors' samples.

The chain's CDR3 is CAISERQSPHYGYTF. The DNA for the CDR3 is TGTGCCATCAGTGAGAGACAGTCACCCCACTATGGCTACACCTTC. This chain joins TRBV10-3 and TRBJ1-2, with D possibly being TRBD1 (5 bases). Germline-derived CDR1 and CDR2 are ENHRY and SYGVKD. This CDR3 comprises 15 residues. V lost 2 bases and J 3 bases, leaving 13 bases between the germline ends.

This clonotype was counted ten times or more. This chain connects TRBV4-3 to TRBJ2-3, with D hard to call. CDR3 size: 13 residues. Germline loops: CDR1 LGHNA, CDR2 YSLEER. V was clipped by 0 bases and J by 8 bases, with 9 bases between them. The CDR3 reads CASSQEGRGTQYF. The CDR3 DNA follows: TGCGCCAGCAGCCAAGAAGGGCGAGGTACGCAGTATTTT.

V usage is TRBV7-2 and J usage is TRBJ1-2; D remains unclear. Germline values: CDR1 SGHTA, CDR2 FQGNSA. Trimming left V 5 bases short and J 0 bases short, with 13 bases between. This CDR3 is 15 amino acids long. As DNA, the CDR3 is TGTGCCAGCAGCCCACAAGGATCGACTAACTATGGCTACACCTTC. Protein: CASSPQGSTNYGYTF.

A few counts support this clonotype. J is TRBJ1-2 and V is TRBV4-1, with TRBD1 matching over 7 bases. CDR1 and CDR2 (germline): MGHRA, YSYEKL. Trimming removed 2 bases from V and 1 base from J; junction bases left unmatched: 16. CDR3 length: 19 amino acids. CDR3 loop: CASSQLNRGLPPNNYGYTF. The CDR3 DNA sequence: TGCGCCAGCAGCCAACTTAACAGGGGACTTCCCCCAAATAACTATGGCTACACCTTC.

This clonotype came up many times. V and J are TRBV5-1 and TRBJ1-1; 8 nucleotides agree with TRBD1. Germline V gene sequence: CDR1 SGHRS, CDR2 YFSETQ. The CDR3 extends over 14 amino acids. V was pared by 3 bases and J by 5 bases, with 6 bases of the junction left unmatched. CDR3 DNA sequence: TGCGCCAGCAGCTGGACAGGGAGTAGGACTGAAGCTTTCTTT. Translation gives CASSWTGSRTEAFF.

Many counts were recorded for this clonotype. This rearrangement joins TRBV11-2 to TRBJ2-1; a possible D gene is TRBD1 (6 bases). Germline values: CDR1 SGHAT, CDR2 FQNNGV. Trimming shortened V by 5 bases and J by 4 bases, and 9 bases separated the two germline ends. This CDR3 is built from 13 residues. The CDR3 spells CASSKGTYNEQFF. Here the CDR3 DNA reads TGTGCCAGCAGCAAAGGGACATACAATGAGCAGTTCTTC.

V is TRBV6-2 or TRBV6-3 and J is TRBJ2-1; D is tentatively TRBD1 or TRBD2 (5 bases each). The CDR3 is 11 amino acids. V lost 5 bases and J 14 bases, leaving 13 bases between the germline ends. The V gene's germline CDR1 is MNHEY and CDR2 SVGEGT. This CDR3 is CASSPGTDKFF. CDR3 coding DNA: TGTGCCAGCAGTCCCGGGACCGATAAGTTCTTC.

In its sample, this clonotype was seen a few times. Written as DNA, the CDR3 is TGTGCCAGCAGTTTCGACACAACTAATGAAAAACTGTTTTTT. This sequence encodes CASSFDTTNEKLFF. The chain combines TRBV2 with TRBJ1-4; D is unclear. In germline, CDR1 is SNHLY, CDR2 FYNNEI. V lost 5 bases and J 0 bases, leaving 7 bases between the germline ends. This CDR3 contains 14 residues.

This clonotype was observed a few times. The rearrangement uses TRBV7-2 and TRBJ1-1; no firm D call. The CDR3 is 15 residues long. Trimming took off 2 bases at V and 0 bases at J, with 10 bases between the two ends. Germline lookup yields CDR1 SGHTA and CDR2 FQGNSA. CDR3 bases: TGTGCCAGCAGCTTAAGCGAGCCCATGAACACTGAAGCTTTCTTT. Residues: CASSLSEPMNTEAFF.

This clonotype has ten or more counts. The V and J genes are TRBV6-5 and TRBJ1-4, with 7 bases identical to TRBD1. The CDR3 totals 16 residues. V lost 3 bases and J lost 11; bases outside the gene matches: 15. The germline gives CDR1 MNHEY, CDR2 SVGAGI. CDR3 nucleotide sequence: TGTGCCAGCAGTTATCAGGGGGGACGGGCCACTCAGAAACTGTTTTTT. Encoded protein: CASSYQGGRATQKLFF.

This CDR3 reads CASSPGGRAEAFF. The CDR3 region has the DNA TGCGCCAGCAGCCCCGGGGGGAGGGCTGAAGCTTTCTTT. The genes are TRBV4-3 and TRBJ1-1; a possible D gene is TRBD1 (5 bases). Per the germline V gene, CDR1 is LGHNA and CDR2 is YSLEER. The CDR3 is 13 amino acids. V was shortened by 4 bases and J by 6 bases, with 12 bases between the two germline ends.

CDR3 in amino acids: CASSLEGPFYEQYF. CDR3 DNA sequence: TGTGCCAGCAGCTTGGAGGGTCCTTTCTACGAGCAGTACTTC. V is TRBV5-6 and J is TRBJ2-7; D remains ambiguous. Germline V gene data show CDR1 as SGHDT and CDR2 as YYEEEE. The CDR3 is 14 amino acids. Trimming took 0 bases from V and 3 from J, leaving 10 bases between them.

This clonotype was seen only a few times. Its ends do not fully match the called genes, so a read error is possible. This chain uses TRBV6-5 with TRBJ1-4; D is uncertain. Germline CDR1 and CDR2: MNHEY and SVGAGI. The CDR3 covers 11 residues. CDR3 sequence: CASKQYEKVFF. Written as DNA, the CDR3 is TGTGCCAGCAAACAATATGAAAAAGTGTTTTTT.

This clonotype was seen only a few times. This chain joins TRBV5-1 and TRBJ2-5; possibly TRBD2 for D (6 bases). This CDR3 spans 14 amino acids. The ends were cut back, 4 bases at V and 3 bases at J, with 13 bases in the middle. In germline, CDR1 is SGHRS, CDR2 YFSETQ. The CDR3 here is CASSPAGSEETQYF. The CDR3 DNA follows: TGCGCCAGCAGCCCCGCCGGGAGCGAAGAGACCCAGTACTTC.

This clonotype showed up many times. This rearrangement joins TRBV4-2 to TRBJ2-2; 11 bases map to TRBD1. From germline, CDR1 is LGHNA and CDR2 YNFKEQ. Trimming at V came to 2 bases and at J to 8 bases, leaving 7 bases not matched to a gene. This CDR3 is built from 16 residues. The CDR3 DNA follows: TGTGCCAGCAGCCAAACCGGGACAGGGGGAGCGGGGGAGCTGTTTTTT. Residues: CASSQTGTGGAGELFF.

This clonotype was seen more than once but under ten times. V and J are TRBV7-2 and TRBJ1-6; maybe TRBD1 (6 bases). The germline V gene encodes CDR1 SGHTA and CDR2 FQGNSA. V was pared by 7 bases and J by 6 bases, with 25 bases between. The CDR3 is 18 residues long. CDR3 in amino acids: CASTGIRGGAFTNSPLHF. In DNA form, the CDR3 reads TGTGCCAGCACCGGAATACGGGGGGGCGCGTTTACTAATTCACCCCTCCACTTT.

The chain joins TRBV7-9 to TRBJ2-1, with 8 bases matching TRBD2. V was pared by 6 bases and J by 0 bases, with 7 bases of the junction left unmatched. The germline CDR1 and CDR2 sequences are SEHNR and FQNEAQ (reference sequence). The CDR3 runs to 16 residues. The CDR3 reads CASSQSGGPSYNEQFF. DNA for the CDR3: TGTGCCAGCAGTCAAAGCGGGGGACCCTCCTACAATGAGCAGTTCTTC.

The chain uses TRBV2 and TRBJ1-6; D is unclear. V lost 6 bases and J lost 7, with 16 bases in between. Germline CDR1 reads SNHLY; CDR2 reads FYNNEI. This CDR3 has 15 residues. In DNA form, the CDR3 reads TGTGCCAGCAGCCCCCGTGGCGGTACCAATTCACCCCTCCACTTT. It specifies CASSPRGGTNSPLHF.

The V gene is TRBV4-3, the J gene TRBJ2-7, with 7 bases aligning to TRBD1. Trimming cost V 1 base and J 5 bases; bases outside gene matches: 8. This CDR3 comprises 15 residues. Germline V gene data show CDR1 as LGHNA and CDR2 as YSLEER. CDR3 coding DNA: TGCGCCAGCAGCCAAGGGTTGACAGGGCTTCACGAGCAGTACGTC. Translation: CASSQGLTGLHEQYV.

This clonotype occurred a few times. The V and J genes are TRBV7-9 and TRBJ2-5, with D hard to call. The length of the CDR3 is 12 residues. Germline CDR1 is SEHNR and CDR2 is FQNEAQ (reference sequence). The V and J ends lost 5 bases and 7 bases respectively, with 11 bases between them. The CDR3 protein is CASSPQPATQYF. The CDR3 region has the DNA TGTGCCAGCAGCCCGCAGCCCGCGACCCAGTACTTC.

The rearrangement joins TRBV20-1 to TRBJ2-3; D is ambiguous. CDR3 length: 11 amino acids. In germline, CDR1 is DFQATT, CDR2 SNEGSKA (reference sequence). Trimming took off 4 bases at V and 6 bases at J, with 8 bases between the two ends. This chain's CDR3 is CSANAADTQYF. The CDR3 bases are TGCAGTGCTAACGCCGCGGATACGCAGTATTTT.

The V call is TRBV4-1, the J call TRBJ2-2; TRBD1 matches 7 bases. V lost 4 bases, J lost 4 bases, and 6 bases stayed unmatched. Germline V gene data show CDR1 as MGHRA and CDR2 as YSYEKL. The CDR3 covers 15 residues. CDR3 bases: TGCGCCAGCAGCCTCGACAGGGTTGGCACCGGGGAGCTGTTTTTT. Encoded protein: CASSLDRVGTGELFF.

In this sample, this clonotype turned up many times. J is TRBJ2-5 and V is TRBV7-2, with 7 bases fitting TRBD2. Per the germline V gene, CDR1 is SGHTA and CDR2 is FQGNSA. This CDR3 spans 15 amino acids. Trimming at V came to 4 bases and at J to 5 bases, leaving 10 bases not matched to a gene. The CDR3 bases are TGTGCCAGCAGCTGGGGGGGGTCCAGAGGGGAGACCCAGTACTTC. This encodes CASSWGGSRGETQYF.

This clonotype was counted only a few times. The V call is TRBV9, the J call TRBJ2-1; 8 positions agree with TRBD2. The germline V gene encodes CDR1 SGDLS and CDR2 YYNGEE. CDR3 length: 18 residues. V shed 0 bases, J shed 12 bases, and the junction held 20 bases outside the gene matches. The CDR3 DNA sequence: TGTGCCAGCAGCGTAGAAGTCGGTAGCGCGGGGGGCCTTAGCCTGCAGTTCTTC. Protein sequence: CASSVEVGSAGGLSLQFF.

There are a few counts of this clonotype. V gene TRBV25-1 combines with J gene TRBJ2-3; 7 bases map to TRBD2. Unmatched junction bases numbered 2, after V lost 3 bases and J lost 5 bases. This CDR3 is 13 amino acids long. Germline V gene data show CDR1 as MGHDK and CDR2 as SYGVNS. CDR3 DNA: TGTGCCAGCAGTGAGGGAGGGCGAGATACGCAGTATTTT. Protein sequence: CASSEGGRDTQYF.

This clonotype appeared many times. CDR3 bases: TGTGCCAGCAGCCCAAGGACAGGGGAGAAGACTGAAGCTTTCTTT. Encoded protein: CASSPRTGEKTEAFF. The chain recombines TRBV11-3 with TRBJ1-1; TRBD1 agrees at 9 bases. Trimming took 5 bases from V and 5 from J; bases not matched to a gene: 9. The germline V gene has CDR1 SGHNT and CDR2 YENEEA. The CDR3 totals 15 residues.